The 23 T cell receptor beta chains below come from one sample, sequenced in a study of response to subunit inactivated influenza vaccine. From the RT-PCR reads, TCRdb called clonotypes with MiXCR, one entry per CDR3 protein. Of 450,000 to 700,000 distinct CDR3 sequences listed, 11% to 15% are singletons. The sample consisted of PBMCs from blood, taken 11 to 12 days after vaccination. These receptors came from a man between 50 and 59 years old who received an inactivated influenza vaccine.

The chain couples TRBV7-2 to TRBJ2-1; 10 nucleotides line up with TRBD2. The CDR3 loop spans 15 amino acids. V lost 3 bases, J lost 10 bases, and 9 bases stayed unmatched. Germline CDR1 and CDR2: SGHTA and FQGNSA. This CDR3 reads CASSFTSGNIEEQFF. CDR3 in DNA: TGTGCCAGCAGCTTCACTAGCGGGAATATCGAAGAGCAGTTCTTC. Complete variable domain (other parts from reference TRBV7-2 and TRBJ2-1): GAGVSQSPSNKVTEKGKDVELRCDPISGHTALYWYRQSLGQGLEFLIYFQGNSAPDKSGLPSDRFSAERTGGSVSTLTIQRTQQEDSAVYLCASSFTSGNIEEQFFGPGTRLTVL.

The CDR3: CASSFDLGDTQYF. For the CDR3, the DNA is TGTGCCAGCAGCTTCGACCTCGGAGATACGCAGTATTTT. V gene TRBV7-2 combines with J gene TRBJ2-3, with no clear D. V was trimmed by 3 bases and J by 5 bases, leaving 9 bases between them. The CDR3 covers 13 residues. Germline assignment: CDR1 SGHTA and CDR2 FQGNSA.

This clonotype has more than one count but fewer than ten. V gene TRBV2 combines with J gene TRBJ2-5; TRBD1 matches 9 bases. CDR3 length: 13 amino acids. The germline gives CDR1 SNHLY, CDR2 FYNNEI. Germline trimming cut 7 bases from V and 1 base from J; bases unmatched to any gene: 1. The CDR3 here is CASTGQGQETQYF. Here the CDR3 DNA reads TGTGCCAGCACGGGACAGGGCCAAGAGACCCAGTACTTC.

The CDR3 DNA is TGTGCCAGCAGAGGACAGGCCGCCCCTGGGGCCAACGTCCTGACTTTC. Its protein product is CASRGQAAPGANVLTF. V is TRBV11-2 and J is TRBJ2-6; TRBD1 aligns across 7 bases. CDR3 size: 16 residues. J lost 2 bases, V lost 6 bases, and 7 bases had no gene match. The V gene's germline CDR1 is SGHAT and CDR2 FQNNGV.

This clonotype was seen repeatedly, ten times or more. CDR3 DNA: TGTGCCAAGGGACAGGAGCAGTTCTTC. It encodes CAKGQEQFF. V usage is TRBV11-2 and J usage is TRBJ2-1; 7 nucleotides agree with TRBD1. CDR3 size: 9 residues. V dropped 10 bases and J dropped 10; count of bases not matched to a gene: 1. The V gene's germline CDR1 is SGHAT and CDR2 FQNNGV.

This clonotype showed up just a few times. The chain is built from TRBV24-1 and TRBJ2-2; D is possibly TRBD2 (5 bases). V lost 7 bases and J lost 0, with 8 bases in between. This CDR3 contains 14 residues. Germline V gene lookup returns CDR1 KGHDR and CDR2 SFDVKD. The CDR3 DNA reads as TGTGCCACCAGGGACTCATCGAACACCGGGGAGCTGTTTTTT. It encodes CATRDSSNTGELFF.

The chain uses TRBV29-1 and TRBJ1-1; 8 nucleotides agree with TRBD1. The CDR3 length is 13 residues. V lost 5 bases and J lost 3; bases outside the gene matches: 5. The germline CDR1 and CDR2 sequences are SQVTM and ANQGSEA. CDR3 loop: CSVSSQGDTEAFF. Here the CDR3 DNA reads TGCAGCGTTTCCTCACAGGGGGACACTGAAGCTTTCTTT.

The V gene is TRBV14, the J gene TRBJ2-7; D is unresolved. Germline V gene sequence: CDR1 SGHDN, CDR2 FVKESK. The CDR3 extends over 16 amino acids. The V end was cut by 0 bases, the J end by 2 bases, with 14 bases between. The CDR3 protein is CASSQEIGSAPYEQYF. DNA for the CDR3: TGTGCCAGCAGCCAAGAGATCGGCAGTGCGCCCTACGAGCAGTACTTC.

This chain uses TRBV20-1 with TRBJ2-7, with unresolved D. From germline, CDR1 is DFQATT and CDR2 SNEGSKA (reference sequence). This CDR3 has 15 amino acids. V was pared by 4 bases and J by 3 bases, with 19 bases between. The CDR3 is CSATTVGRQLYEQYF. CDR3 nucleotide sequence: TGCAGTGCTACTACCGTTGGCAGGCAACTCTACGAGCAGTACTTC.

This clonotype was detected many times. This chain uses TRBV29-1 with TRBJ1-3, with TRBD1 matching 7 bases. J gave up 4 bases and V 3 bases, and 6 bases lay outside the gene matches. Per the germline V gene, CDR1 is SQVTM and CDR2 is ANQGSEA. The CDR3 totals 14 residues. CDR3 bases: TGCAGCGTTGACGAGGGGGCGAAAGGAAACACCATATATTTT. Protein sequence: CSVDEGAKGNTIYF.

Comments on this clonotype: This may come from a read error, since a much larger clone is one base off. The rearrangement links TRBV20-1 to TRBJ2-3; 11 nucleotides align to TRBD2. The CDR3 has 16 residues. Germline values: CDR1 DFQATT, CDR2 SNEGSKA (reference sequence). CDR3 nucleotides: TGCTGTGCTAGAGATTCTAGCGGGAGGTGGTCAGATACGCAGTATTTT. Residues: CCARDSSGRWSDTQYF.

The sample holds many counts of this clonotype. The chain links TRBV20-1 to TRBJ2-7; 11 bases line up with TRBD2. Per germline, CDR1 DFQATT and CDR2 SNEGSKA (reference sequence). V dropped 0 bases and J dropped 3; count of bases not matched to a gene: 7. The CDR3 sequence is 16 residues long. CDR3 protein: CSARDMRLAGNYEQYF. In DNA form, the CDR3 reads TGCAGTGCTAGAGATATGAGACTAGCGGGAAACTACGAGCAGTACTTC.

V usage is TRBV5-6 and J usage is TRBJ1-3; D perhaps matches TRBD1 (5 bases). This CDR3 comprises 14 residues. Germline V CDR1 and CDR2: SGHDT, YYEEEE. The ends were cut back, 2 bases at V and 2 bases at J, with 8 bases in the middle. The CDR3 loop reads CASSFDSTGNTIYF. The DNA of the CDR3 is TGTGCCAGCAGCTTTGACAGTACTGGAAACACCATATATTTT.

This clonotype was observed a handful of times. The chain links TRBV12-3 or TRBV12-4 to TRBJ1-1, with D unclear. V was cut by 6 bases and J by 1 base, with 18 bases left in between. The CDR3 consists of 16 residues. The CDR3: CASSPRIWPKNTEAFF. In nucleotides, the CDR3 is TGTGCCAGCAGCCCCCGGATTTGGCCGAAGAACACTGAAGCTTTCTTT.

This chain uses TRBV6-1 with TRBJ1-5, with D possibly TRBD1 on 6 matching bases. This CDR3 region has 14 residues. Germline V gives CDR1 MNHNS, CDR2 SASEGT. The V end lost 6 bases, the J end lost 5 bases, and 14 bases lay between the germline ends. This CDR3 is CASRATGMDQPQHF. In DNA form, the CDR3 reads TGTGCCAGCAGGGCTACAGGGATGGATCAGCCCCAGCATTTT.

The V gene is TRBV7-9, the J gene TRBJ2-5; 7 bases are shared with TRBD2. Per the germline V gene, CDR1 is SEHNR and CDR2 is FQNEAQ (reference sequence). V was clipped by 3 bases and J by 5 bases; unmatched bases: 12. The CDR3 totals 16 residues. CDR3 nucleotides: TGTGCCAGCAGCTTTTATGAGGGAGGGCCTGTGGAGACCCAGTACTTC. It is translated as CASSFYEGGPVETQYF.

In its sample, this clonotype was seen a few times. The CDR3 DNA reads TGTGCCAGCAGATTCCCAGCGGGAGGGCGATCAGATACGCAGTATTTT. Encoded protein: CASRFPAGGRSDTQYF. This chain links TRBV7-8 with TRBJ2-3, with 10 bases that match TRBD2. CDR1 is SGHVS, CDR2 FQNEAQ, per germline. This CDR3 contains 16 residues. V shed 6 bases and J 4 bases; nucleotides not matched to a gene: 10.

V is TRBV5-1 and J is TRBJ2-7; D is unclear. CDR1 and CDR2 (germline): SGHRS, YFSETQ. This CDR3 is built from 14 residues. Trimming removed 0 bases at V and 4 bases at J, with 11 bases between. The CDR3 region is CASSLDGVGYEQYF. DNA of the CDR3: TGCGCCAGCAGCTTGGATGGGGTCGGGTACGAGCAGTACTTC. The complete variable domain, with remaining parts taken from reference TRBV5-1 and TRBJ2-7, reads KAGVTQTPRYLIKTRGQQVTLSCSPISGHRSVSWYQQTPGQGLQFLFEYFSETQRNKGNFPGRFSGRQFSNSRSEMNVSTLELGDSALYLCASSLDGVGYEQYFGPGTRLTVT.

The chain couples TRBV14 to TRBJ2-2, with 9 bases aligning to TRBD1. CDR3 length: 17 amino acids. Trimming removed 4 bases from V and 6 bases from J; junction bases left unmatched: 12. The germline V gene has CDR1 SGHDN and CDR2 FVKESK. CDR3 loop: CASSPHRGRKKAGELFF. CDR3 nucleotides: TGTGCCAGCAGCCCTCACAGGGGGCGGAAGAAGGCCGGGGAGCTGTTTTTT.

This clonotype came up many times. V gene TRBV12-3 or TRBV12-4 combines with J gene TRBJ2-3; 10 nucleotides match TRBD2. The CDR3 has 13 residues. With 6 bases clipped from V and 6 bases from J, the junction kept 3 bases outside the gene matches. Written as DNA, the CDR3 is TGTGCCAGCAGGAGCGGGGGGGCGGATACGCAGTATTTT. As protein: CASRSGGADTQYF.

The CDR3 region has the DNA TGTGCCAGCAGCTTGTCGCCGGGACAGGGGTACGAGCAGTACTTC. This encodes CASSLSPGQGYEQYF. V gene TRBV5-6 combines with J gene TRBJ2-7; 10 bases are a match to TRBD1. Germline lookup yields CDR1 SGHDT and CDR2 YYEEEE. J was trimmed by 4 bases and V by 1 base; bases with no gene match: 5. The CDR3 is made up of 15 amino acids.

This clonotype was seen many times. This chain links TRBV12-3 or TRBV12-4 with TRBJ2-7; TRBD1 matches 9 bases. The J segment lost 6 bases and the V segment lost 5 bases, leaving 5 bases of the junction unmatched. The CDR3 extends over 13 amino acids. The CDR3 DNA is TGTGCCAGCAGTCCCGGGACAGGGAGCGAGCAGTACTTC. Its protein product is CASSPGTGSEQYF.

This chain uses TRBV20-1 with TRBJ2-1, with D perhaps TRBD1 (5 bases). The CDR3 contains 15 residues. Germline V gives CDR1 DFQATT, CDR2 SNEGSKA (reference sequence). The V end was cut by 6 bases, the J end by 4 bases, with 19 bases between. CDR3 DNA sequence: TGCAGTGCCACCCTCGAAGGGCAGGGTTACAATGAGCAGTTCTTC. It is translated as CSATLEGQGYNEQFF.